This TCR beta chain was captured by sequencing in a study of vaccination and CD4 T cells after COVID-19. The overall study: For each participant, vaccination comprised two doses of either the BNT162b2 or the mRNA-1273 vaccine. Every culture used as a control got a CEFX pool, an HIV-1 Nef pool, or no peptide.

V was shortened by 8 bases and J by 1 base, with 5 bases between the two germline ends. CDR3 length: 11 residues. Note on this clonotype: Its antigen is still unknown.

The treatment here: approximately nine-day PBMC culture with coronavirus spike peptide pools or control peptides (ViraFEST assay). ViraFEST enlarged antigen-specific T cell populations with peptide pools and afterwards sequenced TCRs. CD4+ T cells that had been cultured provided DNA sequenced with the Oncomine TCR Beta short-read assay. Investigators obtained genomic DNA by extraction from cultured CD4+ T cells. TCRdb fed the PCR reads into MiXCR, producing one record per CDR3 protein. The repertoire holds under 15,000 distinct CDR3 sequences, with more than 35% as singletons. The receptor comes from a human donor who had recovered from COVID-19. The specimen comprised CD4+ T cells from blood, cultured in vitro, sampled after SARS-CoV-2 vaccination. The chain carries TRBV12-3 or TRBV12-4 and TRBJ1-1; no firm D call. The CDR3 is CASLGNTEAFF. The CDR3 nucleotides are TGTGCCAGCCTCGGGAACACTGAAGCTTTCTTT.